Given below is one T cell receptor (beta chain) in context. Antigen unknown. These data belong to a study of cytomegalovirus exposure and HLA in healthy donors. Study-wide results and caveats: The study labeled 164 TCR beta chains cytomegalovirus-associated. Later analysis found that TCR beta chains associated with HLA were more clonally expanded than other, equally common chains.

Germline assignment: CDR1 KGHSH and CDR2 LQKENI. V lost 0 bases and J lost 4, with 6 bases in between. The CDR3 loop spans 13 amino acids. 60 Vbeta and 13 Jbeta primers were used in PCR. How the authors handled the data: Unique TCR beta chains numbered around 75 million in a later analysis, with around 10 million shared. The protocol was immunoSEQ multiplex PCR, while the TCRdb copy is restricted to in-frame clones and leaves out a portion. V, J and clone size derive from that table, while D and trimming were established from the DNA sequence. The table has fewer than 250,000 clones, around 76% seen once.

The sample comprised PBMCs. This clonotype was sampled from a middle-aged man in good health and CMV-seropositive. This chain links TRBV18 with TRBJ2-5; D is unclear. CDR3 protein: CASSPPPLETQYF. The CDR3 DNA reads TGTGCCAGCTCACCACCTCCTCTAGAGACCCAGTACTTC.